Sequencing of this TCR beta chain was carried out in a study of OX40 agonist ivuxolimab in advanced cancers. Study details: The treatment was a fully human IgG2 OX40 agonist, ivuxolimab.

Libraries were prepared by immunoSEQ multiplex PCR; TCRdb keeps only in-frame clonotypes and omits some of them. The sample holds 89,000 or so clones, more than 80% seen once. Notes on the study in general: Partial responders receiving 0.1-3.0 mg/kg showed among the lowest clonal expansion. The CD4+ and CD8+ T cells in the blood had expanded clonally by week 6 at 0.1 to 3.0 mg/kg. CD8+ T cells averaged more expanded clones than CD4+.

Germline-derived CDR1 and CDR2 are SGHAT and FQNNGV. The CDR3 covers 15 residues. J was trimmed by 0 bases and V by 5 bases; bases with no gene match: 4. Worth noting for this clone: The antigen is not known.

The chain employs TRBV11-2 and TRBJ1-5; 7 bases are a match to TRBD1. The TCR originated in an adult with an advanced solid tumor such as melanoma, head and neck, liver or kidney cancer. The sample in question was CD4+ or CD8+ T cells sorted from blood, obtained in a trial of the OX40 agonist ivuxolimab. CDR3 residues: CASSQGGDSNQPQHF. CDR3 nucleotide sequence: TGTGCCAGCAGCCAGGGGGGGGATAGCAATCAGCCCCAGCATTTT.